This is a list of T cell receptor beta chains from one sample in a study of PD-1 blockade in classical Hodgkin lymphoma. The protocol was immunoSEQ multiplex PCR, while the TCRdb copy is restricted to in-frame clones and leaves out a portion. This sample carries roughly 15,000 clones, 82% of them seen once, and the ten largest clones take less than 5%. The sequencing used peripheral blood mononuclear cells (PBMCs), collected at baseline. These receptors all come from a human donor with classical Hodgkin lymphoma. The CDR3 runs from the conserved cysteine through the conserved F or W. The D gene is left open where the match is weak. The size of a clone is reported for some rows only, either as once, few or many, or as a class for expanded clones.

J gene | clone size | D gene | V gene | CDR3 DNA | CDR3 protein
TRBJ2-7 | NA | NA | TRBV7-8 | TGTGCCAGCAGCTTAGTAGTCCGGCAGGGAACCTACGAGCAGTACTTC | CASSLVVRQGTYEQYF
TRBJ2-2 | NA | NA | TRBV9 | TGTGCCAGCAGCGTAGTGGGGGGACCGAACACCGGGGAGCTGTTTTTT | CASSVVGGPNTGELFF
TRBJ2-7 | NA | NA | TRBV5-1 | TGCGCCAGCAGCTTGGAGTGGCGGGGGCAGCAGTACTTC | CASSLEWRGQQYF
TRBJ1-1 | NA | NA | TRBV5-4 | TGTGCCAGCAGCTTGGATGAGAACACTGAAGCTTTCTTT | CASSLDENTEAFF
TRBJ2-5 | NA | TRBD2 | TRBV28 | TGTGCCAGCGCCGCCCTGGGCGGGAGGGAGACCCAGTACTTC | CASAALGGRETQYF
TRBJ2-3 | NA | TRBD2 | TRBV19 | TGTGCCAGTAGTTTACAGGGTTACGAGCGGGGGACCTACACAGATACGCAGTATTTT | CASSLQGYERGTYTDTQYF
TRBJ1-4 | NA | TRBD1 | TRBV7-2 | TGTGCCAGCAGCACCGGGACAGTTAATGAAAAACTGTTTTTT | CASSTGTVNEKLFF
TRBJ1-1 | NA | TRBD1 | TRBV5-6 | TGTGCCAGCAGCTTGACCCCGGGACAGGGGCGGTCTGAAGCTTTCTTT | CASSLTPGQGRSEAFF
TRBJ1-5 | NA | TRBD1 | TRBV6-5 | TGTGCCAGCAGGTCGGGACAGCCTGATCAGCCCCAGCATTTT | CASRSGQPDQPQHF
TRBJ2-5 | NA | NA | TRBV28 | TGTGCCAGCAGTGATCCAGGTGTTGGAGAGACCCAGTACTTC | CASSDPGVGETQYF
TRBJ1-2 | NA | NA | TRBV2 | TGTGCCAGCAGTGAACCCCCACCTAACTATGGCTACGCCTTC | CASSEPPPNYGYAF
TRBJ2-1 | NA | TRBD1 | TRBV19 | TGTGCCAGTACCCCGACAGGGTGGAATGAGCAGTTCTTC | CASTPTGWNEQFF
TRBJ1-2 | NA | NA | TRBV2 | TGTGCCAGCAGTCCCCTGGGGGCTGAAAACTATGGCTACACCTTC | CASSPLGAENYGYTF
TRBJ1-2 | NA | NA | TRBV2 | TGTGCCAGCAGGGAAGGAGGCTACACCTTC | CASREGGYTF
TRBJ2-1 | NA | NA | TRBV10-1 | TGCGCCAGCAGCGCCGGAATAGAGCAGTTCTTC | CASSAGIEQFF
TRBJ1-5 | NA | NA | TRBV19 | TGTGCCAGCCAGCCGAGGGGCCAGCCCCAGCATTTT | CASQPRGQPQHF
TRBJ2-2 | NA | NA | TRBV6-1 | TGTGCCAGCAATGACGGGGCCCCCGGGGAGCTGTTTTTT | CASNDGAPGELFF
TRBJ2-7 | once | TRBD2 | TRBV27 | TGTGCCAGCAGTCAAATAGCGGGCCCCTACGAGCAGTACTTC | CASSQIAGPYEQYF
TRBJ1-2 | NA | NA | TRBV7-8 | TGTGCCAGCAGCTTAGGGGGGGTGGCGGGCTACACCTTC | CASSLGGVAGYTF
TRBJ2-3 | NA | NA | TRBV2 | TGTGCCAGCTGGGGGCAGAGTAACACAGATACGCAGTATTTT | CASWGQSNTDTQYF
TRBJ2-7 | NA | NA | TRBV11-2 | TGTGCCAGCAGCTTAGTTACAGGGACATTTTACGAGCAGTACTTC | CASSLVTGTFYEQYF
TRBJ2-3 | few | TRBD2 | TRBV4-2 | TGTGCCAGCGGACCTAGCGGGAGGAGCACAGATACGCAGTATTTT | CASGPSGRSTDTQYF
TRBJ2-7 | once | NA | TRBV9 | TGTGCCAGCAGCGTACTAGGACAGCCAGACTACGAGCAGTACTTC | CASSVLGQPDYEQYF
TRBJ2-7 | NA | TRBD1 | TRBV19 | TGTGCCACCACGGACAGGGGCGCTACCTACGAGCAGTACTTC | CATTDRGATYEQYF
TRBJ2-7 | NA | TRBD1 | TRBV2 | TGTGCCAGCAGTCTGGACAGGGGAGGGGGGTACGAGCAGTACTTC | CASSLDRGGGYEQYF
TRBJ2-2 | NA | NA | TRBV30 | TGTGCCTTGACCAATGAATCCGACACCGGGGAGCTGTTTTTT | CALTNESDTGELFF
TRBJ2-5 | NA | TRBD1 | TRBV2 | TGTGCCAGCAGCCAACAGGGGGGTCAAGAGACCCAGTACTTC | CASSQQGGQETQYF
TRBJ1-4 | NA | TRBD1 | TRBV5-1 | TGCGCCAGCAGCTTGGAGAAGGACAGGGCTGGTGAAAAACTGTTTTTT | CASSLEKDRAGEKLFF
TRBJ2-1 | NA | NA | TRBV5-1 | TGCGCCAGCAGCCCTGGAGGGCAGTTCAATGAGCAGTTCTTC | CASSPGGQFNEQFF
TRBJ2-3 | NA | NA | TRBV5-6 | TGTGCCAGCAGCTTCGTGACTCTCACAGATACGCAGTATTTT | CASSFVTLTDTQYF
TRBJ2-7 | few | TRBD2 | TRBV7-2 | TGTGCCAGCAGCTCCCTGGGACTAGCGGGAGGTTTCGAGCAGTACTTC | CASSSLGLAGGFEQYF
TRBJ2-2 | NA | NA | TRBV6-4 | TGTGCCAGCAGTGACACGAACACCGGGGAGCTGTTTTTT | CASSDTNTGELFF
TRBJ2-1 | NA | TRBD2 | TRBV28 | TGTGCCAGCAGTCCTCGAATTCCAGGGAGGGATGAGCAGTTCTTC | CASSPRIPGRDEQFF
TRBJ1-1 | NA | NA | TRBV5-4 | TGTGCCGGGAGGGGCGTCGCGGGGAACACTGAAGCTTTCTTT | CAGRGVAGNTEAFF
TRBJ2-7 | NA | NA | TRBV19 | TGTGCCAGTAGTATAGCTTGGACATCTTCCTACGAGCAGTACTTC | CASSIAWTSSYEQYF
TRBJ2-1 | NA | NA | TRBV6-6 | TGTGCCAGCAGTTCCTCAGGGGTATTGGGGAATGAGCAGTTCTTC | CASSSSGVLGNEQFF
TRBJ2-3 | NA | NA | TRBV21-1 | TGTGCCAGCAGCAAAGAAAGGGCGGGACAGGCAGATACGCAGTATTTT | CASSKERAGQADTQYF
TRBJ2-5 | NA | NA | TRBV27 | TGTGCCAGCAGTCACCGGGTGCAAGAGACCCAGTACTTC | CASSHRVQETQYF
TRBJ2-5 | NA | NA | TRBV28 | TGTGCCAGCAGTTTATCGTACCAAGAGACCCAGTACTTC | CASSLSYQETQYF
TRBJ2-5 | NA | TRBD2 | TRBV5-1 | TGCGCCAGCAGCTTGGCCGTAACTAGCGGGGGCCTATTTAAGAAAGAGACCCAGTACTTC | CASSLAVTSGGLFKKETQYF
TRBJ1-2 | once | NA | TRBV9 | TGTGCCAGCAGCGTAAAGGGGGGTGGCGGCTACACCTTC | CASSVKGGGGYTF
TRBJ2-2 | NA | NA | TRBV9 | TGTGCCAGCAGAGAGAGCCCCATCGGGGAGCTGTTTTTT | CASRESPIGELFF
TRBJ2-5 | NA | NA | TRBV7-3 | TGTGCCAGCAGCTTAATCGTAGGACAAGAGACCCAGTACTTC | CASSLIVGQETQYF
TRBJ1-4 | NA | NA | TRBV9 | TGTGCCAGCAGCGTAGGCGCGGAGAATGAAAAACTGTTTTTT | CASSVGAENEKLFF
TRBJ2-5 | few | NA | TRBV27 | TGTGCCAGCAGTGGGTTGGAAAGCGGGCTTGAGACCCAGTACTTC | CASSGLESGLETQYF
TRBJ1-5 | NA | NA | TRBV5-4 | TGTGCCAGCAGCCGGCTACCCGACATGGTGTCCAATCAGCCCCAGCATTTT | CASSRLPDMVSNQPQHF
TRBJ1-3 | NA | NA | TRBV30 | TGTGCCTGGAGTGTAGGTGGAAACACCATATATTTT | CAWSVGGNTIYF
TRBJ2-2 | NA | NA | TRBV29-1 | TGCAGCGTTGTTTTCAGCCGGAACACCGGGGAGCTGTTTTTT | CSVVFSRNTGELFF
TRBJ1-1 | few | NA | TRBV15 | TGTGCCACCAGCAGAGGGGGTTTGAACACTGAAGCTTTCTTT | CATSRGGLNTEAFF
TRBJ1-1 | once | NA | TRBV19 | TGTGCCAGTAGTTGGCAGGAGAACACTGAAGCTTTCTTT | CASSWQENTEAFF
TRBJ2-3 | once | TRBD2 | TRBV2 | TGTGCCAGCAGTGTTGCGGGAGGAGACACAGATACGCAGTATTTT | CASSVAGGDTDTQYF